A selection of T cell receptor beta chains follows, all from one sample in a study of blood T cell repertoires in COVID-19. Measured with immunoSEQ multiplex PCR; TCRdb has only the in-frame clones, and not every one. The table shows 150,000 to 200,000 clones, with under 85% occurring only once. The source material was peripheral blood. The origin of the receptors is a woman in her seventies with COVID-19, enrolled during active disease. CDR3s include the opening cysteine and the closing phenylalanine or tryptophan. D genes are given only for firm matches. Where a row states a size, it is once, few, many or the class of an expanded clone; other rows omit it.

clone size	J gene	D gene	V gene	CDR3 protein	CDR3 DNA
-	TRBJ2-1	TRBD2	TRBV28	CASFVSGRGYEQFF	TGTGCCAGCTTCGTTAGCGGGAGAGGTTATGAGCAGTTCTTC
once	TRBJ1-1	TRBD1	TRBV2	CASSEGRQGILAFF	TGTGCCAGCAGTGAAGGTAGACAGGGGATATTGGCTTTCTTT
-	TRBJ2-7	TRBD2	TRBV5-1	CASSISSGTTYEQYF	TGCGCCAGCAGCATCTCTAGCGGGACAACCTACGAGCAGTACTTC
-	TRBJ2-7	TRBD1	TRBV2	CASSEGARGLYEQYF	TGTGCCAGCAGTGAGGGGGCCAGGGGGTTGTACGAGCAGTACTTC
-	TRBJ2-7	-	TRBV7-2	CASRVGLQGSGYEQYF	TGTGCCAGCAGGGTCGGGTTACAGGGTTCCGGCTACGAGCAGTACTTC
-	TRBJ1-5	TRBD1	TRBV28	CASSLQGARGPQHF	TGTGCCAGCAGCCTCCAGGGGGCGCGGGGGCCCCAGCATTTT
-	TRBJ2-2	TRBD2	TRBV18	CASSPEAGVRPGELFF	TGTGCCAGCTCACCAGAGGCGGGAGTCAGGCCCGGGGAGCTGTTTTTT
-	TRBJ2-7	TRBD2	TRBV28	CASKWSGRSYEQYF	TGTGCCAGCAAATGGAGCGGGAGGTCATACGAGCAGTACTTC
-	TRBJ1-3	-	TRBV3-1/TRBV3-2	CASSQAGHQLSGNTIYF	TGTGCCAGCAGCCAAGCGGGACACCAACTCTCTGGAAACACCATATATTTT
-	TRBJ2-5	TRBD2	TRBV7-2	CASSFGSGRGQETQYF	TGTGCCAGCAGCTTTGGAAGCGGGAGAGGGCAAGAGACCCAGTACTTC
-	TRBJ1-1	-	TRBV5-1	CASSLGFDTLNTEAFF	TGCGCCAGCAGCTTGGGATTTGACACCTTGAACACTGAAGCTTTCTTT
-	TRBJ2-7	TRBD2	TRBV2	CASRVETSGSNEQYF	TGTGCCAGCAGGGTGGAGACTAGCGGGAGCAACGAGCAGTACTTC
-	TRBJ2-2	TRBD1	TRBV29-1	CSVKAGTGDTGELFF	TGCAGCGTCAAAGCAGGGACAGGGGACACCGGGGAGCTGTTTTTT
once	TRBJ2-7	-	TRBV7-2	CASSLSGLQIPSYEQYF	TGTGCCAGCAGCTTATCTGGTTTGCAGATCCCGTCCTACGAGCAGTACTTC
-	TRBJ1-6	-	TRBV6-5	CASTRPPVGRSPLHF	TGTGCCAGCACCCGCCCCCCCGTTGGGAGATCACCCCTCCACTTT
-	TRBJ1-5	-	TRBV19	CASKEAGPYQPQHF	TGTGCCAGTAAAGAGGCAGGGCCGTATCAGCCCCAGCATTTT
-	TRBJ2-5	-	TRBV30	CAWSVEQLETQYF	TGTGCCTGGAGTGTAGAACAGTTGGAGACCCAGTACTTC
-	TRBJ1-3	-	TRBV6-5	CASSYSPRNSGNTIYF	TGTGCCAGCAGTTACTCTCCCCGTAACTCTGGAAACACCATATATTTT
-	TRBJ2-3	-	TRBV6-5	CASRHTSSDTQYF	TGTGCCAGCAGGCACACTAGTTCCGATACGCAGTATTTT
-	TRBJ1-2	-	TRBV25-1	CASSEYGRQELVGYTF	TGTGCCAGCAGTGAATATGGGCGGCAGGAACTAGTCGGCTACACCTTC
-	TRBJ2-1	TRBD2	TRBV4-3	CASSPGTSGYNEQFF	TGCGCCAGCAGCCCCGGGACTAGCGGCTACAATGAGCAGTTCTTC
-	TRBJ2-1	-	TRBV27	CASSTGTLYNEQFF	TGTGCCAGCAGCACCGGGACTCTCTACAATGAGCAGTTCTTC
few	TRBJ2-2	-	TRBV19	CASSVTDTGELFF	TGTGCCAGTAGTGTCACTGACACCGGGGAGCTGTTTTTT
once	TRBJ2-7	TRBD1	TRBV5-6	CASSILDRETEEQYF	TGTGCCAGCAGCATCTTGGACAGGGAAACGGAGGAGCAGTACTTC
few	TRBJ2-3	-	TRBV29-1	CSVDEGGTDTQYF	TGCAGTGTTGACGAGGGGGGCACAGATACGCAGTATTTT
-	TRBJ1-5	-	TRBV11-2	CASSLDGRADQPQHF	TGTGCCAGCAGCTTAGATGGCAGGGCGGACCAGCCCCAGCATTTT